These 14 T cell receptor beta chains were sequenced from one sample in a study of cytomegalovirus exposure and HLA in healthy donors. PCR was performed using 60 Vbeta and 13 Jbeta primers. TCRdb's copy holds only in-frame clones and misses some; the assay was immunoSEQ multiplex PCR. The sample lists about 94,000 clones; approximately 66% were seen once. The sample consisted of PBMCs. These receptors came from a man aged 30 to 45 in good health and CMV-seronegative.

The rearrangement joins TRBV9 to TRBJ1-1, with a tentative D call TRBD1 (6 bases). Germline V gene sequence: CDR1 SGDLS, CDR2 YYNGEE. This CDR3 is built from 15 residues. V lost 4 bases and J lost 0, with 13 bases in between. DNA for the CDR3: TGTGCCAGCAGCCCTGGGACATCAGTGAACACTGAAGCTTTCTTT. Its translation is CASSPGTSVNTEAFF.

The V and J genes are TRBV19 and TRBJ2-5; 9 bases are shared with TRBD2. Germline V gene sequence: CDR1 LNHDA, CDR2 SQIVND (reference sequence). The CDR3 spans 15 residues. V lost 3 bases and J lost 1; bases outside the gene matches: 3. The CDR3: CASSIQAGGQETQYF. The CDR3 bases are TGTGCCAGTAGTATTCAAGCGGGGGGCCAAGAGACCCAGTACTTC.

The chain couples TRBV5-1 to TRBJ1-1, with 8 bases that match TRBD1. Germline values: CDR1 SGHRS, CDR2 YFSETQ. The CDR3 totals 15 residues. J gave up 7 bases and V 0 bases, and 8 bases lay outside the gene matches. The CDR3 sequence is CASSLAPGGYGEAFF. The CDR3, as DNA: TGCGCCAGCAGCTTGGCTCCAGGGGGCTATGGTGAAGCTTTCTTT.

This clone was observed a few times. The V gene is TRBV11-3, the J gene TRBJ1-1; possibly TRBD1 for D (5 bases). CDR3 size: 14 residues. The germline V gene has CDR1 SGHNT and CDR2 YENEEA. The ends were cut back, 2 bases at V and 1 base at J, with 8 bases in the middle. The DNA of the CDR3 is TGTGCCAGCAGCTTAAGTGGGGCGAACACTGAAGCTTTCTTT. Translating it yields CASSLSGANTEAFF. Drawing the rest from reference TRBV11-3 and TRBJ1-1, the complete variable domain is EAGVVQSPRYKIIEKKQPVAFWCNPISGHNTLYWYLQNLGQGPELLIRYENEEAVDDSQLPKDRFSAERLKGVDSTLKIQPAELGDSAVYLCASSLSGANTEAFFGQGTRLTVV.

V gene TRBV7-8 combines with J gene TRBJ1-2; 10 bases line up with TRBD1. The germline CDR1 and CDR2 sequences are SGHVS and FQNEAQ. J lost 2 bases, V lost 1 base, and 4 bases had no gene match. This CDR3 is built from 16 residues. The CDR3 DNA follows: TGTGCCAGCAGCTTAGTTGGACAGGGGGGAAACTATGGCTACACCTTC. It codes for CASSLVGQGGNYGYTF.

The chain couples TRBV5-1 to TRBJ1-1; tentative D call: TRBD1 (5 bases). CDR3 size: 17 residues. The germline CDR1 and CDR2 sequences are SGHRS and YFSETQ. Trimming cost V 1 base and J 4 bases, with 20 bases left between them. CDR3 sequence: CASSLLLSGGRGTEAFF. Written as DNA, the CDR3 is TGCGCCAGCAGCTTGCTCCTCTCCGGGGGAAGGGGCACTGAAGCTTTCTTT.

This clone has only one observation. The gene calls are TRBV21-1 and TRBJ2-7; the table gives TRBD2 as D, unverified against the DNA. TRBV21-1 is given as a pseudogene. This CDR3 region has 14 residues. CDR3 loop: CASSPPRSCYEQYF. The CDR3 coding sequence is TGTGCCAGCAGCCCCCCGAGGTCATGCTACGAGCAGTACTTC.

The chain employs TRBV5-4 and TRBJ1-2; 9 positions match TRBD1. The V gene's germline CDR1 is SGHNT and CDR2 YYREEE (reference sequence). The CDR3 has 15 residues. V shed 4 bases and J 8 bases; nucleotides not matched to a gene: 12. This CDR3 reads CASSVATGGVEGYTF. The CDR3 DNA reads TGTGCCAGCAGCGTTGCGACAGGGGGGGTCGAAGGCTACACCTTC.

The V and J genes are TRBV19 and TRBJ1-2; D possibly corresponds to TRBD1 (6 bases). The CDR3 sequence is 16 residues long. Germline lookup yields CDR1 LNHDA and CDR2 SQIVND (reference sequence). The V end lost 3 bases, the J end lost 0 bases, and 14 bases lay between the germline ends. The CDR3 DNA reads TGTGCCAGTAGTATCGAAGACAGGAAAGCTAACTATGGCTACACCTTC. This translates into CASSIEDRKANYGYTF.

The chain employs TRBV28 and TRBJ2-1, with a tentative D call TRBD1 (6 bases). Germline assignment: CDR1 MDHEN and CDR2 SYDVKM. The CDR3 spans 17 residues. Trimming removed 5 bases from V and 8 bases from J, with 25 bases in between. The CDR3 bases are TGTGCCAGCAGTCCTCAGCGCTTGTCAGGGGAGAGGTATGAGCAGTTCTTC. It yields the protein CASSPQRLSGERYEQFF.

This clone has a single count. The chain carries TRBV7-2 and TRBJ1-1; 9 bases are shared with TRBD1. The CDR3 spans 15 residues. CDR1 is SGHTA, CDR2 FQGNSA, per germline. J lost 5 bases, V lost 3 bases, and 7 bases had no gene match. CDR3 nucleotides: TGTGCCAGCAGCTTTGGGGGACAGGGAAGAACTGAAGCTTTCTTT. This translates into CASSFGGQGRTEAFF.

The CDR3 DNA reads as TGCGCCAGCCGTGTCGGTAGCCCGAACACCGGGGAGCTGTTTTTT. This translates into CASRVGSPNTGELFF. The J gene is TRBJ2-2, the V gene TRBV5-1, with D uncertain. Trimming shortened V by 7 bases and J by 0 bases, and 13 bases separated the two germline ends. Germline-derived CDR1 and CDR2 are SGHRS and YFSETQ. This CDR3 is built from 15 residues.

This chain uses TRBV11-3 with TRBJ2-1, with a tentative D call TRBD2 (5 bases). V was cut by 5 bases and J by 0 bases, with 11 bases left in between. Germline V lookup: CDR1 SGHNT, CDR2 YENEEA. The CDR3 runs to 15 residues. The CDR3 loop reads CASSARGGSYNEQFF. In DNA, the CDR3 is TGTGCCAGCAGCGCGAGAGGAGGCTCCTACAATGAGCAGTTCTTC.

The chain is built from TRBV6-1 and TRBJ1-2, with a weak D call TRBD1 (6 bases). CDR1 and CDR2 (germline): MNHNS, SASEGT. The CDR3 consists of 14 residues. Between the trimmed V and J ends, which lost 5 bases and 3 bases, there was a span of 13 bases. The CDR3 DNA reads as TGTGCCAGCAGTTCCAGGGGCGCAGACTATGGCTACACCTTC. Its protein is CASSSRGADYGYTF.